This TCR beta chain came from a study of T cell responses to AZD1222 COVID-19 vaccine. Overall study: The study pooled second doses at about 4 or about 12 weeks.

Study-wide findings and caveats: Dominant at 160-218 and 743-854, vaccine-associated CD4 TCRs also spanned spike. Only after the peak T cell response were repertoires sampled.

This clone came up once. The target antigen is unknown. V shed 5 bases and J shed 7 bases, with 14 bases lying between them. CDR1 is MDHEN and CDR2 is SYDVKM in the germline V gene. The CDR3 has 13 residues. Repertoires were generated with immunoSEQ multiplex PCR, while TCRdb's copy carries only in-frame clones and drops some. Found here are about 120,000 clones, 92% of them singletons; the top ten hold 14% to 15%. This specimen was peripheral blood, taken on day 0 of AZD1222 vaccination. The clonotype was recovered from an adult in good health. V usage is TRBV28 and J usage is TRBJ1-2; D perhaps matches TRBD1 (6 bases). In nucleotides, the CDR3 is TGTGCCAGCAGTGCCGGGGGGGGCTCTGGCTACACCTTC. It is translated as CASSAGGGSGYTF.